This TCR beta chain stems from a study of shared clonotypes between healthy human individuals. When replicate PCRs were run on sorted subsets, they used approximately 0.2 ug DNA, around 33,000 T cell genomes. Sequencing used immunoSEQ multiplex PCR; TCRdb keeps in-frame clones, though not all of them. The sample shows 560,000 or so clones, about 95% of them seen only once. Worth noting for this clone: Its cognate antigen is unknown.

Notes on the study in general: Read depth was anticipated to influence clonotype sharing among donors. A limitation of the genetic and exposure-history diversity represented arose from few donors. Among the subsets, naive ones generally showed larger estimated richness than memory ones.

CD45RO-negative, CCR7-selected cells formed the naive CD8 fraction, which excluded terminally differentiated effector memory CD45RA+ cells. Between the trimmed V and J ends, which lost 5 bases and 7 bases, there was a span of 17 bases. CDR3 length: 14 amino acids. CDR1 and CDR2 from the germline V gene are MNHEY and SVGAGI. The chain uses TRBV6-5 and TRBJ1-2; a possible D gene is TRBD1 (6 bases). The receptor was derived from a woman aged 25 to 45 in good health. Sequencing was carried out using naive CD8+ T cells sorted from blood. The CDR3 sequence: CASSPLGGLSGYTF. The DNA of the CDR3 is TGTGCCAGCAGTCCCTTGGGGGGGCTCTCTGGCTACACCTTC.